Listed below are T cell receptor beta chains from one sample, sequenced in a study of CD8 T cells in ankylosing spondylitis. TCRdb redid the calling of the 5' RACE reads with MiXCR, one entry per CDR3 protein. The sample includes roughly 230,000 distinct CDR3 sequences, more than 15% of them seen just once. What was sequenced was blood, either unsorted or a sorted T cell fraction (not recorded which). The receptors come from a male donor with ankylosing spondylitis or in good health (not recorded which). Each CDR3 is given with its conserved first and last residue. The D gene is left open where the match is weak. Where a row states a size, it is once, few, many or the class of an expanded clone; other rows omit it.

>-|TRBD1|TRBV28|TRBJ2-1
TGTGCCAGCAGAGTTGTGGGTAACAGGGGGTTGCACAATGAGCAGTTCTTC
CASRVVGNRGLHNEQFF
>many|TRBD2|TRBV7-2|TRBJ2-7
TGTGCCAGCAGCTTCGCGGGAGGCTCCTACGAGCAGTACTTC
CASSFAGGSYEQYF
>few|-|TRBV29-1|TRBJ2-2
TGCAGCGTTGAAGATAGGGGTCATGGGACCGGGGAGCTGTTTTTT
CSVEDRGHGTGELFF
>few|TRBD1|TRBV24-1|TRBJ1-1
TGTGCCACCAGTGAACGGGACAGGGCCACTGAAGCTTTCTTT
CATSERDRATEAFF
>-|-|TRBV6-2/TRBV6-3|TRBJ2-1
TGTGCCAGCAGGACAGGTCTAGCGGCGTACAATGAGCAGTTCTTC
CASRTGLAAYNEQFF
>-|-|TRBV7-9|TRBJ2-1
TGTGCCAGCAGCTCCACCGGGGGCCCCGGGGACAATGAGCAGTTCTTC
CASSSTGGPGDNEQFF
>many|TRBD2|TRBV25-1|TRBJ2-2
TGTGCCAGCCGGGCGGGAGGGGACACCGGGGAGCTGTTTTTT
CASRAGGDTGELFF
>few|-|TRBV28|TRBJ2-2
TGTGCCAGCAGTTTATCGGAGCTCCCTAACACCGGGGAGCTGTTTTTT
CASSLSELPNTGELFF
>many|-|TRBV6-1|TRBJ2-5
TGTGCCAGCAGTCCCCTAGGCGTAGAGACCCAGTACTTC
CASSPLGVETQYF
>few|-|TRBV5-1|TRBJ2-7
TGCGCCAGCAGCTTTGACAGCACCTACGAGCAGTACTTC
CASSFDSTYEQYF
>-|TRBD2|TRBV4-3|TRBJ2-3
TGCGCCAGCAGCCCCCTACCGGGACTAGCGGGAGAAACAGATACGCAGTATTTT
CASSPLPGLAGETDTQYF
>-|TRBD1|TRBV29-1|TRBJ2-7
TGCAGCACCGGGACAGCCCTCGGCTACGAGCAGTACTTC
CSTGTALGYEQYF
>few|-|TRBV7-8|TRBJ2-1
TGTGCCAGCAGCTTAGCTCCGGGACCCTCTTGGGACAATGAGCAGTTCTTC
CASSLAPGPSWDNEQFF
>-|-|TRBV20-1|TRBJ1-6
TGCAGTGCTAGAGATCCCTCGTGGCCTGGTTCACCCCTCCACTTT
CSARDPSWPGSPLHF
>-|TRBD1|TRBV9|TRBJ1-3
TGTGCCAGCAGCCCAGGGGGTTTAAGCTCTGGAAACACCATATATTTT
CASSPGGLSSGNTIYF
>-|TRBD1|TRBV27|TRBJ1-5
TGTGCCAGCAGACGGGACAGGGGTGGCAATCAGCCCCAGCATTTT
CASRRDRGGNQPQHF
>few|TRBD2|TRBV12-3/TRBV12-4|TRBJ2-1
TGTGCCAGCAGTTTCCCACAGGGACTAGCGGGAGAATATGACTACAATGAGCAGTTCTTC
CASSFPQGLAGEYDYNEQFF
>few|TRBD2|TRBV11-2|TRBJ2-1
TGTGCCAGCAGCCAACTAGCGGGAGGGCCCACTTCCTACAATGAGCAGTTCTTC
CASSQLAGGPTSYNEQFF
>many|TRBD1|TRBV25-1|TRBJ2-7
TGTGCCAGCAGTGAGGGGGACAGCTACGAGCAGTACTTC
CASSEGDSYEQYF
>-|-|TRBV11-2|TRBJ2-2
TGTGCCAGCAGCTTAGTAGGGCCCACCGGGGAGCTGTTTTTT
CASSLVGPTGELFF
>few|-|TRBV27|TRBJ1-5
TGTGCCAGCAGTTTAGGTACCAGCAATCAGCCCCAGCATTTT
CASSLGTSNQPQHF
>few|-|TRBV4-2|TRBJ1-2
TGTGCCAGCAGCCAAGCCCCCCTCGGAGGGAACTATGGCTACACCTTC
CASSQAPLGGNYGYTF
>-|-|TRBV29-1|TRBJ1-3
TGCAGCGTTGAGTATGGAAGCGACGGAAACACCATATATTTT
CSVEYGSDGNTIYF
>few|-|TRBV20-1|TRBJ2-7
TGCAGTGCCCAAACGAGCGGGCTCCGGGAGCAGTACTTC
CSAQTSGLREQYF
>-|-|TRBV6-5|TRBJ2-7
TGTGCCAGCAGTTCCGTCCGGGACTGGGAAAGATCGGCCTCCTACGAGCAGTACTTC
CASSSVRDWERSASYEQYF
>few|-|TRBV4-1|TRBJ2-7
TGCGCCAGCAGACCTACTCACGCCTTATCCTACGAGCAGTACTTC
CASRPTHALSYEQYF
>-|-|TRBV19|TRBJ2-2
TGTGCCAGTAGTATCGGGATCCGGGAGCTGTTTTTT
CASSIGIRELFF
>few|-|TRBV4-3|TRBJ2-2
TGCGCCAGCAGCCAAGATCACACTAACACCGGGGAGCTGTTTTTT
CASSQDHTNTGELFF
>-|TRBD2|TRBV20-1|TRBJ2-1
TGCAGTGCTAGAGATCTGCGGGAGGGCCTGGGTGAGCAGTTCTTC
CSARDLREGLGEQFF
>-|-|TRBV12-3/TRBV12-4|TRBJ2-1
TGTGCCAGCAGTCCGGCCTCTTACAATGAGCAGTTCTTC
CASSPASYNEQFF
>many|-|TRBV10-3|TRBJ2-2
TGTGCCATCAGTGACGGGTTGAACACCGGGGAGCTGTTTTTT
CAISDGLNTGELFF
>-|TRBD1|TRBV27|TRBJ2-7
TGTGCCAGCAGTCTTCGCCTCGGACAGGGTTGGGCCGAGCAGTACTTC
CASSLRLGQGWAEQYF